Presented here are 27 T cell receptor beta chains from one specimen sequenced in a study of control samples from healthy donors and cancer patients. Profiled with immunoSEQ multiplex PCR; TCRdb holds only in-frame clones, not every one. This sample has about 60,000 clones, with around 85% found just once. Sample: blood. The receptors here all came from a middle-aged man in good health.

This clone showed up just a few times. The V and J genes are TRBV6-5 and TRBJ1-5, with a possible D match to TRBD1 (5 bases). Germline loops: CDR1 MNHEY, CDR2 SVGAGI. V was shortened by 5 bases and J by 4 bases, with 12 bases between the two germline ends. This CDR3 has 14 amino acids. CDR3: CASSPRGRNQPQHF. Written as DNA, the CDR3 is TGTGCCAGCAGTCCACGGGGCCGAAATCAGCCCCAGCATTTT.

CDR3 coding DNA: TGTGCCAGCAGTGAAAAGTATTTT. Translating gives CASSEKYF. The rearrangement links TRBV6-4 to TRBJ2-3; D is unclear. CDR1 and CDR2 from the germline V gene are MRHNA and SNTAGT. Trimming took 3 bases from V and 13 from J, leaving 2 bases between them. CDR3 length: 8 residues.

The rearrangement uses TRBV27 and TRBJ2-7, with 13 bases that match TRBD2. J was trimmed by 2 bases and V by 3 bases; bases with no gene match: 4. There are 16 residues in the CDR3. CDR1 is MNHEY, CDR2 SMNVEV, per germline (reference sequence). CDR3 nucleotide sequence: TGTGCCAGCAGTTTCGGACTAGCGGGAGAAACCTACGAGCAGTACTTC. Residues: CASSFGLAGETYEQYF.

The chain joins TRBV29-1 to TRBJ1-3; D gene ambiguous. The CDR3 runs to 13 residues. Germline V CDR1 and CDR2: SQVTM, ANQGSEA. Between the trimmed V and J ends, which lost 0 bases and 1 base, there was a span of 4 bases. DNA of the CDR3: TGCAGCGTTGAAGAGGAGTCTGGAAACACCATATATTTT. The encoded protein is CSVEEESGNTIYF.

This chain connects TRBV7-2 to TRBJ2-2; 8 bases are a match to TRBD2. Germline lookup yields CDR1 SGHTA and CDR2 FQGNSA. V gave up 3 bases and J gave up 1 base; unmatched junction bases: 1. The CDR3 contains 15 residues. CDR3 sequence (DNA): TGTGCCAGCAGCTTGGGACTAGTGAACACCGGGGAGCTGTTTTTT. It is translated as CASSLGLVNTGELFF.

J is TRBJ2-3 and V is TRBV5-6, with TRBD1 matching over 8 bases. In germline, CDR1 is SGHDT, CDR2 YYEEEE. The junction had 13 bases not matched to a gene; V was cut back by 3 bases and J by 1 base. The CDR3 loop spans 18 amino acids. CDR3 bases: TGTGCCAGCAGCTACACCGTTACTGCAGGGGGCGGCACAGATACGCAGTATTTT. This gives the protein CASSYTVTAGGGTDTQYF.

The rearrangement links TRBV6-4 to TRBJ2-3; D unresolved. The CDR3 has 13 amino acids. The germline V gene encodes CDR1 MRHNA and CDR2 SNTAGT. The V gene lost 4 bases and the J gene lost 3 bases, with 8 bases spanning the gap. CDR3 in DNA: TGTGCCAGCAGTGTAGAGGTGACAGATACGCAGTATTTT. It codes for CASSVEVTDTQYF.

The chain joins TRBV9 to TRBJ2-7; D is unresolved. Germline values: CDR1 SGDLS, CDR2 YYNGEE. The CDR3 sequence is 14 residues long. The germline V and J ends were trimmed by 0 bases and 1 base, with 8 bases remaining between them. The CDR3 region is CASSVEVGSYEQYF. The CDR3 DNA reads TGTGCCAGCAGCGTAGAGGTGGGTTCCTACGAGCAGTACTTC.

V gene TRBV18 combines with J gene TRBJ1-1, with D possibly TRBD1 on 6 matching bases. Germline lookup yields CDR1 KGHSH and CDR2 LQKENI. CDR3 length equals 16 residues. V lost 0 bases to trimming and J lost 0 bases, with 11 bases between them. The CDR3 sequence is CASSPPGGRLNTEAFF. The DNA of the CDR3 is TGTGCCAGCTCACCACCTGGGGGCCGTTTGAACACTGAAGCTTTCTTT.

J is TRBJ1-5 and V is TRBV24-1, with D uncertain. CDR3 length equals 12 residues. The V and J ends lost 0 bases and 9 bases respectively, with 5 bases between them. Germline-derived CDR1 and CDR2 are KGHDR and SFDVKD. The CDR3 coding sequence is TGTGCCACCAGTGATTTGTCGGGGCCCCAGCATTTT. Its translation: CATSDLSGPQHF.

The chain uses TRBV7-3 and TRBJ2-7; TRBD1 agrees at 10 bases. V shed 5 bases and J 6 bases; nucleotides not matched to a gene: 10. The CDR3 has 15 amino acids. Germline V lookup: CDR1 SGHTA, CDR2 FQGTGA. The chain's CDR3 is CASSPRTGGSAEQYF. The CDR3 DNA reads TGTGCCAGCAGCCCACGGACAGGGGGTTCGGCCGAGCAGTACTTC.

V and J are TRBV7-6 and TRBJ2-3, with TRBD2 identical over 7 bases. J lost 0 bases, V lost 6 bases, and 12 bases had no gene match. The germline gives CDR1 SGHVS, CDR2 FNYEAQ. The CDR3 has 17 amino acids. The CDR3: CASRPNLAESSTDTQYF. The CDR3 region has the DNA TGTGCCAGCAGGCCAAATCTAGCGGAATCTAGCACAGATACGCAGTATTTT.

The V and J genes are TRBV7-2 and TRBJ2-2; tentatively, D is TRBD1 (6 bases). Germline V gene data show CDR1 as SGHTA and CDR2 as FQGNSA. The CDR3 length is 17 residues. The V and J ends lost 3 bases and 1 base respectively, with 15 bases between them. CDR3 sequence (DNA): TGTGCCAGCAGCTTCTATCCGGGACATATGAACACCGGGGAGCTGTTTTTT. Protein sequence: CASSFYPGHMNTGELFF.

CDR3 sequence: CASSPTSGWSTDTQYF. The CDR3 nucleotides are TGTGCCAGTAGTCCGACTAGCGGGTGGAGCACAGATACGCAGTATTTT. The chain employs TRBV19 and TRBJ2-3; 10 bases are a match to TRBD2. Germline trimming cut 5 bases from V and 0 bases from J; bases unmatched to any gene: 5. The CDR3 is 16 residues long. Looked up from germline, CDR1 is LNHDA and CDR2 is SQIVND (reference sequence).

J is TRBJ1-1 and V is TRBV2, with a possible D match to TRBD1 (6 bases). The CDR3 contains 16 residues. CDR1 and CDR2 (germline): SNHLY, FYNNEI. V was shortened by 6 bases and J by 0 bases, with 17 bases between the two germline ends. The CDR3 DNA is TGTGCCAGCAGCCTCTTAGGGGGACAAATGAACACTGAAGCTTTCTTT. Translating it yields CASSLLGGQMNTEAFF. Looking up the rest from reference TRBV2 and TRBJ1-1 gives the full variable domain: EPEVTQTPSHQVTQMGQEVILRCVPISNHLYFYWYRQILGQKVEFLVSFYNNEISEKSEIFDDQFSVERPDGSNFTLKIRSTKLEDSAMYFCASSLLGGQMNTEAFFGQGTRLTVV.

The chain employs TRBV7-8 and TRBJ2-6, with TRBD1 matching 8 bases. Germline lookup yields CDR1 SGHVS and CDR2 FQNEAQ. This CDR3 is built from 16 residues. Germline trimming cut 3 bases from V and 4 bases from J; bases unmatched to any gene: 5. The CDR3 is CASSFRQGAGANVLTF. The CDR3 coding sequence is TGTGCCAGCAGCTTTCGTCAGGGGGCCGGGGCCAACGTCCTGACTTTC. Full variable domain (outside the CDR3, taken from reference TRBV7-8 and TRBJ2-6): GAGVSQSPRYKVAKRGQDVALRCDPISGHVSLFWYQQALGQGPEFLTYFQNEAQLDKSGLPSDRFFAERPEGSVSTLKIQRTQQEDSAVYLCASSFRQGAGANVLTFGAGSRLTVL.

This chain uses TRBV3-1 (or the pseudogene TRBV3-2) with TRBJ2-5; 9 positions match TRBD1. The CDR3 sequence is 14 residues long. J lost 3 bases, V lost 6 bases, and 5 bases had no gene match. Germline values: CDR1 LGHDT, CDR2 YNNKEL (reference sequence). The CDR3 coding sequence is TGTGCCAGCAGTCCTCGGACAGGGGAAGAGACCCAGTACTTC. Translating gives CASSPRTGEETQYF.

The V call is TRBV6-5, the J call TRBJ1-6; no clear D. The CDR3 sequence is 14 residues long. Between the trimmed V and J ends, which lost 4 bases and 10 bases, there was a span of 14 bases. Germline CDR1 MNHEY, CDR2 SVGAGI. CDR3 DNA sequence: TGTGCCAGCAGTTCGGGGAGGGTGGGATCACCCCTCCACTTT. This sequence encodes CASSSGRVGSPLHF.

Only one count was recorded for this clone. V and J are TRBV30 and TRBJ1-2; unclear D gene. CDR1 is GTSNPN and CDR2 is SVGIG in the germline V gene (reference sequence). This CDR3 has 12 amino acids. V was trimmed by 3 bases and J by 4 bases, leaving 9 bases between them. CDR3 DNA: TGTGCCTGGAGACGTCCGTTCTATGGCTACACCTTC. Amino acids: CAWRRPFYGYTF.

The chain has TRBV29-1 and TRBJ1-4; 8 bases map to TRBD1. Trimming cost V 3 bases and J 6 bases; bases outside gene matches: 3. CDR3 length: 13 amino acids. From germline, CDR1 is SQVTM and CDR2 ANQGSEA. CDR3 sequence: CSVDPGGDEKLFF. CDR3 in DNA: TGCAGCGTTGACCCAGGGGGCGATGAAAAACTGTTTTTT.

The rearrangement links TRBV30 to TRBJ1-2, with D unclear. The germline gives CDR1 GTSNPN, CDR2 SVGIG (reference sequence). V lost 3 bases to trimming and J lost 8 bases, with 31 bases between them. CDR3 length: 18 residues. CDR3 amino acids: CAWRPGVYGQSRERGYTF. CDR3 bases: TGTGCCTGGAGGCCGGGAGTCTACGGTCAGAGTAGGGAGCGCGGCTACACCTTC.

This clone was seen just once. V is TRBV12-5 and J is TRBJ2-3, with 11 bases that match TRBD2. V trimming: 4 bases; J trimming: 5 bases; junction bases outside the gene matches: 8. The germline CDR1 and CDR2 sequences are LGHNT and FRNRAP. The CDR3 has 16 amino acids. The CDR3 DNA reads as TGTGCTAGTGGTTCGGGGACTAGCGGAAGGGAAGATACGCAGTATTTT. Translation gives CASGSGTSGREDTQYF.

The sample holds a few counts of this clone. V usage is TRBV19 and J usage is TRBJ1-6; 8 nucleotides line up with TRBD1. The ends lost 6 bases at V and 6 bases at J; junction bases unmatched: 7. The CDR3 is 15 amino acids. Germline CDR1 LNHDA, CDR2 SQIVND (reference sequence). This CDR3 is CASRRDRTPNSPLHF. In DNA form, the CDR3 reads TGTGCCAGTAGACGGGACAGGACCCCTAATTCACCCCTCCACTTT.

V is TRBV19 and J is TRBJ1-2; D is unresolved. With 5 bases removed from V and 0 bases from J, the gap between germline ends came to 7 bases. CDR1 and CDR2 (germline): LNHDA, SQIVND (reference sequence). The CDR3 consists of 13 residues. The CDR3 reads CASSLGTNYGYTF. In DNA, the CDR3 is TGTGCCAGTAGTTTGGGGACTAACTATGGCTACACCTTC.

Here the CDR3 reads CASSYSLGPYEQYF. The CDR3 DNA sequence: TGTGCCAGCAGTTATAGTCTAGGACCCTACGAGCAGTACTTC. The V and J genes are TRBV6-2 or TRBV6-3 and TRBJ2-7; D gene unclear. The CDR3 has 14 residues. V lost 3 bases, J lost 2 bases, and 11 bases lay in between. Per the germline V gene, CDR1 is MNHEY and CDR2 is SVGEGT.

The rearrangement joins TRBV11-2 to TRBJ2-7; no definite D call. V dropped 3 bases and J dropped 6 bases, with 15 bases sitting between them. The CDR3 loop spans 14 amino acids. Germline V CDR1 and CDR2: SGHAT, FQNNGV. The CDR3 spells CASSLLRISREQYF. CDR3 DNA: TGTGCCAGCAGCTTGCTTCGGATCAGCCGCGAGCAGTACTTC. The full variable domain, completed using reference TRBV11-2 and TRBJ2-7, is EAGVAQSPRYKIIEKRQSVAFWCNPISGHATLYWYQQILGQGPKLLIQFQNNGVVDDSQLPKDRFSAERLKGVDSTLKIQPAKLEDSAVYLCASSLLRISREQYFGPGTRLTVT.

The chain carries TRBV6-5 and TRBJ1-4, with TRBD1 matching over 7 bases. Looked up from germline, CDR1 is MNHEY and CDR2 is SVGAGI. The V segment lost 8 bases and the J segment 7 bases; nucleotides outside the gene matches: 10. CDR3 length: 14 amino acids. The CDR3, as DNA: TGTGCCAGCGTACCCCAGGGGGTGGTTGAAAAACTGTTTTTT. Encoded protein: CASVPQGVVEKLFF.